This TCR beta chain was recovered during a study of pediatric ulcerative colitis. Some clones are missing from TCRdb's copy, which holds only in-frame ones; the method was immunoSEQ multiplex PCR. The data show approximately 40,000 clones, 60% to 75% seen once. CDR1 and CDR2 (germline): ENHRY, SYGVKD. The CDR3 totals 14 residues. V dropped 7 bases and J dropped 1; count of bases not matched to a gene: 7. One to two pinch biopsies were taken from the rectum during colonoscopy. Sequencing input: gut tissue. This receptor was obtained from a boy aged 5-17 years with moderate ulcerative colitis. The J gene is TRBJ2-7, the V gene TRBV10-3; TRBD1 aligns across 7 bases. CDR3 bases: TGTGCCATCAATACTCCGGGACAGTCCTACGAGCAGTACTTC. Its translation is CAINTPGQSYEQYF.